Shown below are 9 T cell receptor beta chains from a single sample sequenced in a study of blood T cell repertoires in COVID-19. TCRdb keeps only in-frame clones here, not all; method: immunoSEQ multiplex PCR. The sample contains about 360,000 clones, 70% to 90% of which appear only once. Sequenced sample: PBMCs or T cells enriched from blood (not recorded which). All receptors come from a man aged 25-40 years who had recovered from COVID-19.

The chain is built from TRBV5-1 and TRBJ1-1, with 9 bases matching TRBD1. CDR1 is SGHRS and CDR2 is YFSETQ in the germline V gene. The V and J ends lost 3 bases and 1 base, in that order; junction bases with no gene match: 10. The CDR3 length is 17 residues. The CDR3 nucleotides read TGCGCCAGCAGCTCGACAGGGGGTGAAATAGGGAACACTGAAGCTTTCTTT. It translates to CASSSTGGEIGNTEAFF.

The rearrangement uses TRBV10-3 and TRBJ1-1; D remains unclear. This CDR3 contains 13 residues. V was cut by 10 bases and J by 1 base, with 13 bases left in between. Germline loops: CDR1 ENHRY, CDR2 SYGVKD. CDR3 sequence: CATSKRENTEAFF. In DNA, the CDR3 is TGTGCCACCAGCAAGAGAGAGAACACTGAAGCTTTCTTT.

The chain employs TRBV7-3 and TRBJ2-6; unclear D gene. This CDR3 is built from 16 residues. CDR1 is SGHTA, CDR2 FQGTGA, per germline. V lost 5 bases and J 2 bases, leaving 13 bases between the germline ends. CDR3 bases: TGTGCCAGCAGCCCCCAGTCGTCCCCTGGGGCCAACGTCCTGACTTTC. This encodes CASSPQSSPGANVLTF.

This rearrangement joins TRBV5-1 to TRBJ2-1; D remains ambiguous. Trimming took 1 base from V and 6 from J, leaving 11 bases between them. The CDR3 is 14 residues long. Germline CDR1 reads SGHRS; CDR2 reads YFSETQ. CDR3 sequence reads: CASSLPSRLNEQFF. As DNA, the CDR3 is TGCGCCAGCAGCTTGCCGTCCAGACTCAATGAGCAGTTCTTC.

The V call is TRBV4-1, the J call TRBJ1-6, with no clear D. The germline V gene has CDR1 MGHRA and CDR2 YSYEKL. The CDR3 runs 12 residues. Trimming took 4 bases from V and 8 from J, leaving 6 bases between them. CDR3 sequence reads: CASSLTDSPLHF. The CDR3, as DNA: TGCGCCAGCAGCCTAACAGATTCACCCCTCCACTTT.

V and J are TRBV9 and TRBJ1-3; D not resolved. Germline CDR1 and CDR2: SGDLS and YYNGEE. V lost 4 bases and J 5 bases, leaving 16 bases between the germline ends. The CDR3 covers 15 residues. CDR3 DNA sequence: TGTGCCAGCAGCCCAACCCTAGGTCCCCGAAACACCATATATTTT. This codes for CASSPTLGPRNTIYF.

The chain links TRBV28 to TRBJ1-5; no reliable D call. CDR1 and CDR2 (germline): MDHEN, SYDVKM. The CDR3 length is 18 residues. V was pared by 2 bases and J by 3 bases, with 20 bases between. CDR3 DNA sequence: TGTGCCAGCAGTTTACGCTCGATCGTTTCGGGATACAATCAGCCCCAGCATTTT. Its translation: CASSLRSIVSGYNQPQHF.

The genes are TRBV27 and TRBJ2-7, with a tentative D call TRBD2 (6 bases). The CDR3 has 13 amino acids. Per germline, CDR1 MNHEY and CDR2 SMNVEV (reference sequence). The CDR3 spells CSSTSGSSYEQYF. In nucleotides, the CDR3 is TGTAGCTCGACGTCCGGGAGCTCCTACGAGCAGTACTTC.

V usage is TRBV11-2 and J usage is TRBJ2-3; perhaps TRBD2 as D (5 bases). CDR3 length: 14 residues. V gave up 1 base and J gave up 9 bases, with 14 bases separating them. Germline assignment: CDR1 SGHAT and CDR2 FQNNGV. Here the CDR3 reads CASSLGSQGSTQYF. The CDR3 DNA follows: TGTGCCAGCAGCTTAGGGAGCCAAGGGAGCACGCAGTATTTT.